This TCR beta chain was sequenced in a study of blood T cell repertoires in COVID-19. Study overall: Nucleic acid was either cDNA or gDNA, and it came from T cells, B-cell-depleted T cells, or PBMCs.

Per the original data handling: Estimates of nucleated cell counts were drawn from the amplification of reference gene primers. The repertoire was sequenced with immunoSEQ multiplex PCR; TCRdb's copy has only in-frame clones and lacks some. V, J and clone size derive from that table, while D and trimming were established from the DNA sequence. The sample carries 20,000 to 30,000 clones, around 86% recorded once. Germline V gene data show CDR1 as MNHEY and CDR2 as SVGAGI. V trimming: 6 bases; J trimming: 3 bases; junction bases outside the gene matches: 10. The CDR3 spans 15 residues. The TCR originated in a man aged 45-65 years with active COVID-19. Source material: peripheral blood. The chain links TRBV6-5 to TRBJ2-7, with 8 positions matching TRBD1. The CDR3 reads CASSRTGGSGYEQYF. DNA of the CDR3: TGTGCCAGCAGCCGAACAGGGGGATCGGGCTACGAGCAGTACTTC.